The following is a T cell receptor (beta chain) sequence with its context. Its antigen is as yet unknown. The data stem from a study of cytomegalovirus exposure and HLA in healthy donors. The study's findings and limits: Later work associated 17,000 or so TCR beta sequences with HLA alleles at 0.05 false discovery rate. TCR beta V- and J-gene trimming was later associated with a missense DCLRE1C variant.

Use of 60 Vbeta and 13 Jbeta primers characterized the PCR. Authors' analysis steps: In a later analysis, 8.5 million to 14 million of some 80 million unique beta chains occurred in at least two donors. Clones were read by immunoSEQ multiplex PCR, and TCRdb kept only the in-frame ones, dropping some. That table furnishes V, J and clone size, whereas the DNA furnished D and trimming. The sample lists over 100,000 clones; approximately 80% were seen once. V dropped 7 bases and J dropped 5; count of bases not matched to a gene: 10. Germline-derived CDR1 and CDR2 are MNHNS and SASEGT. CDR3 length equals 14 residues.

The specimen was PBMCs. The rearrangement links TRBV6-1 to TRBJ2-5, with 7 nucleotides matching TRBD1. The source is a man aged 25-40 years in good health and CMV-seropositive. In nucleotides, the CDR3 is TGTGCCAGCAAGACGGACAGGCTAGGGGAGACCCAGTACTTC. Translation: CASKTDRLGETQYF.